This T cell receptor (beta chain) stems from a study of identical twins (dated by TCRdb to between 2015 and 2016). With respect to the entire study: To test whether fetal clonotypes persist, the study used deep sequencing on TCR alpha and beta repertoires from monozygotic twins, unrelated adults of various ages, and cord blood. Replicate twin experiments were performed at different times using different library preparation protocols to rule out contamination. Overall study outcomes, separate from this receptor: Abundant cord blood beta clonotypes carried fewer insertions; young adult naive repertoires showed a weaker similar trend, while memory repertoires showed none. The excess sharing between twins in beta out-of-frame sequences was weaker because fewer shared sequences reduced the signal-to-noise ratio. Compared with coincidental sharing between unrelated individuals, out-of-frame TCR alpha sequences shared between twins had an excess of sequences with low generation probability. Out-of-frame TCR alpha sharing in monozygotic twins was systematically underestimated by recombination models, whereas sharing between unrelated individuals was in agreement with the recombination models. Because the same donors could not be followed over many years, the conclusions relied on cross-sectional statistical analysis. Invariant T cells such as MAIT and iNKT could partly confound zero-insertion analyses, though diverse VJ usage argued against this for most clonotypes.

This clonotype was seen ten or more times. Its antigen has not been determined. Nothing much larger sits one base from this clone, and base qualities are not available. CDR1 and CDR2 (SQVTM, ANQGSEA) derive from the germline V gene. V is reduced by 6 bases and J by 5 bases, leaving a spacing of 11 bases between them. The CDR3 runs 12 amino acids, cysteine and phenylalanine included. Solely the CDR3 DNA is kept, with 36 bases framed from the first base. Library prep was done by 5' RACE. Sequencing used an Illumina HiSeq 2000. A universal primer binding site was introduced by template switching, and a unique molecular identifier was present in the final cDNA, enabling accurate counting of TCR cDNA molecules. Specific primers in the conserved constant-segment region were used to synthesize first-strand cDNA for TCR alpha and beta chains. Each cDNA library was double barcoded, with a SMART-Mk sample barcode plus Illumina barcodes, to control for contamination. TruSeq adapter sequences, together with Illumina sample barcodes, were added in two successive PCR steps. The Illumina HiSeq platform was used with custom primers to sequence TCR alpha and beta cDNA libraries. Per the source publication's procedure: MiGEC processed the raw reads to extract unique molecular identifiers, while MiXCR was used to determine the CDR3 positions. Recombination models were inferred per individual with the repgenHMM and IGoR tools using an EM algorithm. Shared clonotype analysis was performed with the tcR package in R, normalizing sharing by the product of cloneset sizes. Out-of-frame nonproductive sequences were analyzed to study raw recombination free of thymic and clonal selection effects. TCRdb redid the processing of the public reads, applying fastp at Q25 and MiXCR, and retained in-frame beta chains. Records with the same CDR3 protein are collapsed into one entry carrying the most frequent genes and DNA. TCRdb assigned the V and J calls; the authors' analysis was not used. Across this sample there are 450,000 to 650,000 distinct CDR3 sequences, with around 9.6% seen only once. Around 3.2% of the sample is in the top ten clones.

All donors were healthy Caucasians. The twin cohort comprised three pairs of female monozygotic twins, all aged about 18 to 30 years. RNA for TCR libraries was isolated from peripheral blood mononuclear cells. This same sample was also taken into another study, of yellow fever vaccine responses in identical twins. Taken from the second paper: According to the authors, in identical twins the way T cells responded to vaccination appeared partly convergent and partly personalized. In the study, vaccine-responding T cell clones were precisely tracked in identical twins.

The rearranged segments are TRBV29-1 and TRBJ2-1; the D gene is perhaps TRBD1, from 6 matching bases. The sequence was collected from a woman aged 18-29 years in good health. The sequenced sample consisted of PBMCs. The CDR3 protein sequence reads: CSVGQLNNEQFF. DNA sequence: TGCAGCGTCGGACAGCTAAACAATGAGCAGTTCTTC.